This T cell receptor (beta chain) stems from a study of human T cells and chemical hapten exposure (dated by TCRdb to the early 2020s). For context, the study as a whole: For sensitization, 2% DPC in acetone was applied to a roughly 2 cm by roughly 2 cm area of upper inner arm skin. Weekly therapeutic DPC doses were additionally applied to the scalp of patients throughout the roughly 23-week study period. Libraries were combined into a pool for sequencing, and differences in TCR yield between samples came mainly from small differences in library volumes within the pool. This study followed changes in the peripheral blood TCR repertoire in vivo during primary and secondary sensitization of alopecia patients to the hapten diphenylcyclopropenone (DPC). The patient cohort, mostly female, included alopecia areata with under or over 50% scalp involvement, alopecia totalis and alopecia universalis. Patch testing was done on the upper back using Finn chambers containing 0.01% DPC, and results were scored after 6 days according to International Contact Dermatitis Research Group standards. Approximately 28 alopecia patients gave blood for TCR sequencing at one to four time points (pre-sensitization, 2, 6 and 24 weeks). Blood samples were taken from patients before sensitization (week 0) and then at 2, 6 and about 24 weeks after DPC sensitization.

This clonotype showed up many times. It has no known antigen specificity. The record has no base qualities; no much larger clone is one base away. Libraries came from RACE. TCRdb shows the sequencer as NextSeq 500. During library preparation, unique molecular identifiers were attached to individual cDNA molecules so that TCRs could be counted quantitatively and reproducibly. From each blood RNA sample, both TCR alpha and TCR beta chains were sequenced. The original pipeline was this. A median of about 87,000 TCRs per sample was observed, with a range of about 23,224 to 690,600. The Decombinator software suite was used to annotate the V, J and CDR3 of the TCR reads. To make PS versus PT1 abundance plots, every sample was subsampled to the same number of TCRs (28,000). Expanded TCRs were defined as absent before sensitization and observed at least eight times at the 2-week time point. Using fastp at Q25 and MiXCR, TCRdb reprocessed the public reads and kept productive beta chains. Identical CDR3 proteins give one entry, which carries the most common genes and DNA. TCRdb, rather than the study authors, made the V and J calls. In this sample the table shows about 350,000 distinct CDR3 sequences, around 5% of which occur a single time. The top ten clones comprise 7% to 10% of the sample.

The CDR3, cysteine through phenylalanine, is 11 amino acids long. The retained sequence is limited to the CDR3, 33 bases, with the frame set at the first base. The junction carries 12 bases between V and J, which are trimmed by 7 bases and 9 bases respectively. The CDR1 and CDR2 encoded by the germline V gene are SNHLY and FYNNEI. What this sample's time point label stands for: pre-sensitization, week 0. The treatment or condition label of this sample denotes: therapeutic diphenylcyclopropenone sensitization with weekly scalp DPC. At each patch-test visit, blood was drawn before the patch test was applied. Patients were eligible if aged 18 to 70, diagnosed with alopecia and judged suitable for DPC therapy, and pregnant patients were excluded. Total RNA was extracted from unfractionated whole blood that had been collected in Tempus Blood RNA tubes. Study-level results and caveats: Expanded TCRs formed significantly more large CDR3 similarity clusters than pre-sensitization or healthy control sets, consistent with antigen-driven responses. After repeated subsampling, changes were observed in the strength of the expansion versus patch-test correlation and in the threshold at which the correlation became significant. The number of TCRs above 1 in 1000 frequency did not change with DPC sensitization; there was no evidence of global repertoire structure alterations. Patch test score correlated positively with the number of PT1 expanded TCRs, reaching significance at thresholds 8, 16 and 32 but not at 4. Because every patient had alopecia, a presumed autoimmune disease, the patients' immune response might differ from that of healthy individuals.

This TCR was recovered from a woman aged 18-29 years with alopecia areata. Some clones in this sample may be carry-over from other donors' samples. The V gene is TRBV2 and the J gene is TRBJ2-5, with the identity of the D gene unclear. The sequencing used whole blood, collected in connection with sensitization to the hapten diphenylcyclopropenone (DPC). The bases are TGTGCCAGCAAAAGGGAATGGGCCCAGTACTTC. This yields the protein CASKREWAQYF. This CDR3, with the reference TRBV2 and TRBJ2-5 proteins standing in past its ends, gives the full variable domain EPEVTQTPSHQVTQMGQEVILRCVPISNHLYFYWYRQILGQKVEFLVSFYNNEISEKSEIFDDQFSVERPDGSNFTLKIRSTKLEDSAMYFCASKREWAQYFGPGTRLLVL.